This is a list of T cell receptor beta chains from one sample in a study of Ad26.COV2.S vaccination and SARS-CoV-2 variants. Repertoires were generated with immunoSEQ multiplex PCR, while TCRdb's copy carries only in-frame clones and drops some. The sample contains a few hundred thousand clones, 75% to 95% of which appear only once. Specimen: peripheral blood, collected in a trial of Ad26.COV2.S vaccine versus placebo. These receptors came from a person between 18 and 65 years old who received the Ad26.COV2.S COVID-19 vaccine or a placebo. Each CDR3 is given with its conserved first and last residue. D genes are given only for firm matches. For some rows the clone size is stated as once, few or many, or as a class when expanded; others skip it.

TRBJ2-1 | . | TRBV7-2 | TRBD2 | CASSLALLAGANNEQFF | TGTGCCAGCAGCTTAGCGCTACTAGCGGGAGCAAATAATGAGCAGTTCTTC
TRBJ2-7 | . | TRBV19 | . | CASSIGEGHEQYF | TGTGCCAGTAGTATCGGGGAAGGGCACGAGCAGTACTTC
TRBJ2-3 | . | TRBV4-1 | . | CASSHAGSGHRDTQYF | TGCGCCAGCAGCCACGCGGGATCAGGCCACCGAGATACGCAGTATTTT
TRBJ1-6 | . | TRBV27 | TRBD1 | CASSYWTGGNSPLHF | TGTGCCAGCAGTTATTGGACAGGGGGCAATTCACCCCTCCACTTT
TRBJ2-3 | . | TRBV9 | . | CASSVLSSTDTQYF | TGTGCCAGCAGCGTATTATCTAGCACAGATACGCAGTATTTT
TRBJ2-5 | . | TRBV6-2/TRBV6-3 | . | CASSYEGLQETQYF | TGTGCCAGCAGTTACGAAGGGCTACAAGAGACCCAGTACTTC
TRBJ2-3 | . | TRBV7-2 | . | CASSFTRTDTQYF | TGTGCCAGCAGCTTTACTAGGACAGATACGCAGTATTTT
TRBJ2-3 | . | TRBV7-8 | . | CASSLLTGTQTQYF | TGTGCCAGCAGCTTACTAACCGGGACACAAACGCAGTATTTT
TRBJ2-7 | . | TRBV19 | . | CASSAWLNSYEQYF | TGTGCCAGTAGTGCCTGGCTTAACTCCTACGAGCAGTACTTC
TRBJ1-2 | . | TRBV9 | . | CASSVPNYGYTF | TGTGCCAGCAGCGTTCCTAACTATGGCTACACCTTC
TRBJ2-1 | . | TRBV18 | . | CASSASRRVDEQFF | TGTGCCAGCTCAGCATCCAGAAGGGTCGATGAGCAGTTCTTC
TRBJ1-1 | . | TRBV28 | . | CASSPRTAPNTEAFF | TGTGCCAGCAGTCCCAGGACAGCCCCAAACACTGAAGCTTTCTTT
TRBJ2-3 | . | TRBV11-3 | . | CASSPEGPGSGTDTQYF | TGTGCCAGCAGCCCAGAAGGGCCCGGGAGTGGCACAGATACGCAGTATTTT
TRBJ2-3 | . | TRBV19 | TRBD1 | CASSIDPDRDYPDTQYF | TGTGCCAGTAGTATAGATCCGGACAGGGATTACCCAGATACGCAGTATTTT
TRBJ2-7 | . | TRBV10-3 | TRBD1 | CATRQGIVDEQYF | TGTGCCACCCGACAGGGGATAGTAGACGAGCAGTACTTC
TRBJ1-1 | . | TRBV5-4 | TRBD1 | CASSGDRHTEAFF | TGTGCCAGCAGCGGGGACAGGCACACTGAAGCTTTCTTT
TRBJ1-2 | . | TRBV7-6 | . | CASSLDQGMTYGYTF | TGTGCCAGCAGCTTAGATCAGGGGATGACCTATGGCTACACCTTC
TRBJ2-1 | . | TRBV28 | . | CASSFAGEQFF | TGTGCCAGCAGCTTTGCCGGGGAGCAGTTCTTC
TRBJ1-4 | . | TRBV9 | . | CASSRSGYNEKLFF | TGTGCCAGCAGCAGGAGCGGATATAATGAAAAACTGTTTTTT
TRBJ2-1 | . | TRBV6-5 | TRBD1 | CASTGTGTGYNEQFF | TGTGCCAGCACCGGAACCGGGACAGGGTACAATGAGCAGTTCTTC
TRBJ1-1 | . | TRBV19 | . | CASSIASGFRTEAFF | TGTGCCAGTAGTATAGCGTCAGGGTTTCGTACTGAAGCTTTCTTT
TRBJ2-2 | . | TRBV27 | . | CASVTGELFF | TGTGCCAGTGTTACCGGGGAGCTGTTTTTT
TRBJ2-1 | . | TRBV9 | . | CASSVQASLNEQFF | TGTGCCAGCAGCGTCCAAGCCTCTCTGAATGAGCAGTTCTTC
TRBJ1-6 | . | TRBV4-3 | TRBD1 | CASSHATGTGHSPLHF | TGCGCCAGCAGCCATGCCACCGGGACAGGGCACTCACCCCTCCACTTT
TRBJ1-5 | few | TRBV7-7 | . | CASLPSPLPGQHF | TGTGCCAGCTTGCCCTCCCCCCTGCCGGGCCAGCATTTT
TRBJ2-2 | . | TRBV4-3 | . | CASSQVSAYTGELFF | TGCGCCAGCAGCCAAGTGAGCGCGTACACCGGGGAGCTGTTTTTT
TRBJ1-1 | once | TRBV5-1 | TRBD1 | CASSTDRPNTEAFF | TGCGCCAGCAGCACGGACAGGCCGAACACTGAAGCTTTCTTT
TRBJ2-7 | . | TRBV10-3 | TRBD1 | CAISEAGTGGGEQYF | TGTGCCATCAGTGAGGCCGGGACAGGGGGCGGCGAGCAGTACTTC
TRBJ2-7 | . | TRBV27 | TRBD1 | CASRPGTGGTEQYF | TGTGCCAGCAGGCCAGGGACAGGAGGTACTGAGCAGTACTTC
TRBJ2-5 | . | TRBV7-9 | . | CASSLPPAKQETQYF | TGTGCCAGCAGCCTTCCACCTGCGAAACAAGAGACCCAGTACTTC
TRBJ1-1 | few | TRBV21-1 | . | CASSLGQGGNTEAFF | TGTGCCAGCAGCTTGGGACAGGGCGGTAACACTGAAGCTTTCTTT
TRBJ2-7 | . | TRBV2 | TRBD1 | CASSDRGPYEQYF | TGTGCCAGCTCGGACAGGGGTCCCTACGAGCAGTACTTC
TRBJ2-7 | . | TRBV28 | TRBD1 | CASRGQAVYEQYF | TGTGCCAGCAGGGGACAGGCAGTCTACGAGCAGTACTTC
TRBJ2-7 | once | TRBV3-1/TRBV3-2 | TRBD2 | CASSSSGARNEQYF | TGTGCCAGCAGCTCCAGCGGGGCCCGGAACGAGCAGTACTTC
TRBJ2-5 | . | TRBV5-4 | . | CASSRVAEKETQYF | TGTGCCAGCAGCAGGGTGGCAGAAAAAGAGACCCAGTACTTC
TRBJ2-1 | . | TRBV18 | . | CASSPATTRDEQFF | TGTGCCAGCTCACCAGCCACCACTAGGGATGAGCAGTTCTTC
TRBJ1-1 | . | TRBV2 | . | CASSSEGNTEAFF | TGTGCCAGCAGTTCGGAAGGGAACACTGAAGCTTTCTTT
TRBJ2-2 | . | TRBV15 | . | CATSSDDIPSGELFF | TGTGCCACCAGCAGTGACGACATTCCCTCCGGGGAGCTGTTTTTT
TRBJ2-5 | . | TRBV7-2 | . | CASSLEGRSQETQYF | TGTGCCAGCAGCTTAGAGGGCAGGTCTCAAGAGACCCAGTACTTC
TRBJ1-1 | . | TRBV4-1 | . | CASSLSRGMNTEAFF | TGCGCCAGCAGCCTTAGCAGGGGAATGAACACTGAAGCTTTCTTT
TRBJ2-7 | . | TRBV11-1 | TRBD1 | CASSRDRGHEQYF | TGTGCCAGCAGCAGGGACAGGGGACACGAGCAGTACTTC
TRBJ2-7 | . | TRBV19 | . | CASSGQTYEQYF | TGTGCCAGTAGTGGACAGACCTACGAGCAGTACTTC
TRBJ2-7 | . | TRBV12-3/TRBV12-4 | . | CASSKLRDEQYF | TGTGCCAGCAGCAAACTCAGGGACGAGCAGTACTTC
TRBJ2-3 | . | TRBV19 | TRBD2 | CASSSPGGANTDTQYF | TGTGCCAGTAGTTCCCCGGGAGGAGCAAACACAGATACGCAGTATTTT
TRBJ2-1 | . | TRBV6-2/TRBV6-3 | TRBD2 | CASSGLAGPTLKGNEQFF | TGTGCCAGCAGCGGACTAGCGGGCCCGACCCTGAAGGGCAATGAGCAGTTCTTC
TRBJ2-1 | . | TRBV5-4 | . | CASSAKADNEQFF | TGTGCCAGCAGCGCGAAGGCAGACAATGAGCAGTTCTTC
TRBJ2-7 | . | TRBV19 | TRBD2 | CASTRTSGINEQYF | TGTGCCAGTACTCGGACTAGCGGCATTAACGAGCAGTACTTC
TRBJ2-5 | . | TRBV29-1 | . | CSVGTTEETQYF | TGCAGCGTTGGGACAACCGAAGAGACCCAGTACTTC
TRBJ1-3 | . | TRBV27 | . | CASSPVGVGNTIYF | TGTGCCAGCAGCCCCGTGGGGGTTGGAAACACCATATATTTT